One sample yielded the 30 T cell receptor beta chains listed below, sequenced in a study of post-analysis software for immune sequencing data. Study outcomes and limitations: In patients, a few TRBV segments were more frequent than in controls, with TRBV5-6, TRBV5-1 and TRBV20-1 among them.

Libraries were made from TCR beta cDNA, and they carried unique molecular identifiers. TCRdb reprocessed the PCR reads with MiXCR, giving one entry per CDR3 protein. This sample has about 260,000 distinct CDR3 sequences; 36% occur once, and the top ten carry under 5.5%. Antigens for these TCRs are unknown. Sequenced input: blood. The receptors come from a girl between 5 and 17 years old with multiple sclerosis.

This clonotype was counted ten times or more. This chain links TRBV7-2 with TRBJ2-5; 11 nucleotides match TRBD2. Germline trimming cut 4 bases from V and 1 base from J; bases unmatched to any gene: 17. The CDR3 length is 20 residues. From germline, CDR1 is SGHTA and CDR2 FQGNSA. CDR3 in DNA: TGTGCCAGCAGCTCCTGGCGGGTGGTGGAGGGACTAGCGGTCCAAGAGACCCAGTACTTC. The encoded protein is CASSSWRVVEGLAVQETQYF.

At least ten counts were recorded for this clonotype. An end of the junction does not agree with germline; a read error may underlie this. The CDR3 bases are TGTGCCAGCACTGAAAACTCCGGGACTGTCTTAGAGCAGTTCTTC. The encoded protein is CASTENSGTVLEQFF. The chain couples TRBV2 to TRBJ2-1, with D perhaps TRBD2 (6 bases). Germline assignment: CDR1 SNHLY and CDR2 FYNNEI. This CDR3 region has 15 residues.

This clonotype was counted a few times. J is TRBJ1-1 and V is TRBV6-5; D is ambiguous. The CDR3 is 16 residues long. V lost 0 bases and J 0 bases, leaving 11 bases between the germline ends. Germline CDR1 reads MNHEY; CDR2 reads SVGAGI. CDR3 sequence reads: CASSYSRGLVNTEAFF. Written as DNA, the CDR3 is TGTGCCAGCAGTTACTCGAGAGGGTTGGTGAACACTGAAGCTTTCTTT.

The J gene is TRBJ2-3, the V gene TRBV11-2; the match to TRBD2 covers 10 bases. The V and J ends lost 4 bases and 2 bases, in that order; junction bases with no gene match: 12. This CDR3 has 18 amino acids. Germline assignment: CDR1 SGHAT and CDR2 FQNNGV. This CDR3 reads CASSWLAGARPSTDTQYF. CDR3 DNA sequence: TGTGCCAGCAGCTGGCTAGCGGGAGCCCGTCCCTCCACAGATACGCAGTATTTT.

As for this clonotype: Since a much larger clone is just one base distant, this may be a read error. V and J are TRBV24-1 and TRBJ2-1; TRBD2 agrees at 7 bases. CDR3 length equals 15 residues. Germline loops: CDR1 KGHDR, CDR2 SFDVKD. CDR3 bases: TGTGTCACCAGTGAATCGGGAGGCTCCTACAATGAGCAGTTCTTC. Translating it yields CVTSESGGSYNEQFF.

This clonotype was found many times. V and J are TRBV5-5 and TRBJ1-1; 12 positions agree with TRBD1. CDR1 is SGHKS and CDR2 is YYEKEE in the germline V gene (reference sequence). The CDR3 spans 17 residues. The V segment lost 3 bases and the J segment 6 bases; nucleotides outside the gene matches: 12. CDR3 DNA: TGTGCCAGCAGCTGGGGGGACAGGGGGCCTGTAGGCTCTGAAGCTTTCTTT. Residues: CASSWGDRGPVGSEAFF.

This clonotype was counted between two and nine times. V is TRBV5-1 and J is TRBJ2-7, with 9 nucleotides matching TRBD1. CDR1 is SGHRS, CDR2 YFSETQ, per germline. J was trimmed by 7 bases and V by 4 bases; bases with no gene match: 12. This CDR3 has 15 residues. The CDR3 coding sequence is TGCGCCAGCAGCAGCCCGGACAGGGGATTGAGGGAGCAGTACTTC. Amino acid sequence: CASSSPDRGLREQYF.

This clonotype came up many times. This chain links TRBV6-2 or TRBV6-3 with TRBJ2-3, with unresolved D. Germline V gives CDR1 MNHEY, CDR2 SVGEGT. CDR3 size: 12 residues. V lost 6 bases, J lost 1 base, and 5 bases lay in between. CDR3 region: CASRWGTDTQYF. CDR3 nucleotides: TGTGCCAGCAGGTGGGGCACAGATACGCAGTATTTT.

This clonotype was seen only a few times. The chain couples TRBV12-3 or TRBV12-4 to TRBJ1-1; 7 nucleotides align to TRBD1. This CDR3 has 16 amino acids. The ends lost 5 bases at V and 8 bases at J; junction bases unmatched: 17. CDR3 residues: CASSPRDRTTRLEAFF. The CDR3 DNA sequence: TGTGCCAGCAGTCCCCGGGACAGAACCACTCGCCTAGAAGCTTTCTTT.

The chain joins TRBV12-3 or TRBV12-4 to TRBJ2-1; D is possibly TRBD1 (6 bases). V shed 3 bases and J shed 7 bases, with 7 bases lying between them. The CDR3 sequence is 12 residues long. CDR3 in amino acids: CASSFDRNEQFF. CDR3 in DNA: TGTGCCAGCAGTTTCGACAGGAATGAGCAGTTCTTC.

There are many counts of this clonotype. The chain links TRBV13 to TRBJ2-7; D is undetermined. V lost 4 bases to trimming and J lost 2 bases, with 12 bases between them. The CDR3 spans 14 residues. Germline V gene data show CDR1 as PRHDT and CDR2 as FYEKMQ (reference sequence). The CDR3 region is CASSSKSDPYEQYF. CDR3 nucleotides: TGTGCCAGCAGCTCTAAGTCGGACCCCTACGAGCAGTACTTC.

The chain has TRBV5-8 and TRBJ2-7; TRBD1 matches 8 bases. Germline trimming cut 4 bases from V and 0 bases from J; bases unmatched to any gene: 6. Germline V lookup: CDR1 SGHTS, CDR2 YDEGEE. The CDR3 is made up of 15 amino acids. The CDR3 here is CASSQQGGLSYEQYF. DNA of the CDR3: TGTGCCAGCAGCCAACAGGGGGGCCTCTCCTACGAGCAGTACTTC.

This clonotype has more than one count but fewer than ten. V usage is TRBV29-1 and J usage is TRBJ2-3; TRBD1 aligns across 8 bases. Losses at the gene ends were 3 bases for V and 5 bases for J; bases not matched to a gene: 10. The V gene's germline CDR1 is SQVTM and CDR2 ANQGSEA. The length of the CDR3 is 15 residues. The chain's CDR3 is CSVDSAGGFVDTQYF. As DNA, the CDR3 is TGCAGCGTTGATAGCGCAGGGGGCTTCGTAGATACGCAGTATTTT.

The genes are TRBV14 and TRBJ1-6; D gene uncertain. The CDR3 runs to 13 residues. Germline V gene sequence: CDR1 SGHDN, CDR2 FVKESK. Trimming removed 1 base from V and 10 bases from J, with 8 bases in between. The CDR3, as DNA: TGTGCCAGCAGCCAAGCGCTGGGATCACCCCTCCACTTT. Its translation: CASSQALGSPLHF.

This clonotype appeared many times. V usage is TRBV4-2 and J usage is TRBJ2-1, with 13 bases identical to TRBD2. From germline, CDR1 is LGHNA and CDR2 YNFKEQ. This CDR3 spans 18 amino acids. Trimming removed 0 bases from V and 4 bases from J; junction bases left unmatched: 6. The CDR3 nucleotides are TGTGCCAGCAGCCAAGAAGGGACTAGCGGGGAAGTTTACAATGAGCAGTTCTTC. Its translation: CASSQEGTSGEVYNEQFF.

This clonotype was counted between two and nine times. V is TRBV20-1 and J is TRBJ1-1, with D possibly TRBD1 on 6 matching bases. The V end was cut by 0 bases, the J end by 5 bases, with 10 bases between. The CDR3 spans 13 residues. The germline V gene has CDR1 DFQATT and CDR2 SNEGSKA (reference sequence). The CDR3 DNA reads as TGCAGTGCTAGAGATAAGAGGGGGACTGAAGCTTTCTTT. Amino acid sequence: CSARDKRGTEAFF.

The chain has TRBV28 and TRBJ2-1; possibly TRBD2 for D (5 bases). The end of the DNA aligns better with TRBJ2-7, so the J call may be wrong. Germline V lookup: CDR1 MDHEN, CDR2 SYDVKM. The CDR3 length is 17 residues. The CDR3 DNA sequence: TGTGCCAGCTGGGGATTTAAAATTTCTAGCTCCTACAATGAGCAGTACTTC. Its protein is CASWGFKISSSYNEQYF.

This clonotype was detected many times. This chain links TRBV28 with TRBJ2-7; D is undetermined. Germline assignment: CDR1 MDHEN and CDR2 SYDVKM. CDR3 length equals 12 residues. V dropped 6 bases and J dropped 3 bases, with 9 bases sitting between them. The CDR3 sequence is CASSPSRYEQYF. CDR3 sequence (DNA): TGTGCCAGCAGCCCTTCTCGCTACGAGCAGTACTTC.

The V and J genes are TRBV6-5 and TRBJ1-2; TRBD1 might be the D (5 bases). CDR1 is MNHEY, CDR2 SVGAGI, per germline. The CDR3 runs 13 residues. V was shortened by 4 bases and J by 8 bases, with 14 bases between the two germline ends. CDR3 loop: CASSLKEGSGYTF. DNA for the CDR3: TGTGCCAGCAGTTTAAAGGAGGGGAGCGGCTACACCTTC.

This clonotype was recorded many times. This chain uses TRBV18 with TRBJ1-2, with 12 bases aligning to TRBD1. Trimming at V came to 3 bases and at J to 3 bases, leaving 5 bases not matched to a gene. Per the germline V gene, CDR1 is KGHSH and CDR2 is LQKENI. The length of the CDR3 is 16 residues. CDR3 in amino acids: CASSPGTGGGYYGYTF. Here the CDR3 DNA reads TGTGCCAGCTCACCTGGGACAGGGGGCGGCTACTATGGCTACACCTTC. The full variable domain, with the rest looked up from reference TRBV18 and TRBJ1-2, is NAGVMQNPRHLVRRRGQEARLRCSPMKGHSHVYWYRQLPEEGLKFMVYLQKENIIDESGMPKERFSAEFPKEGPSILRIQQVVRGDSAAYFCASSPGTGGGYYGYTFGSGTRLTVV.

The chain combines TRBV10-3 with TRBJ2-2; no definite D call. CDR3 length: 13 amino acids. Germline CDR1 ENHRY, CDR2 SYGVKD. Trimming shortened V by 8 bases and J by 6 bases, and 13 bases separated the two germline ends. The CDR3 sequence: CAIRRLPAGELFF. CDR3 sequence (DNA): TGTGCCATCCGAAGATTACCTGCCGGGGAGCTGTTTTTT.

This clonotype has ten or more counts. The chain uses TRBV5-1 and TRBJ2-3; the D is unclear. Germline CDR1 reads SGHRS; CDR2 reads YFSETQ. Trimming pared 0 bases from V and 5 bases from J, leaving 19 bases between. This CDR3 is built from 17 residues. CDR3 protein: CASSLAAGIRVGDTQYF. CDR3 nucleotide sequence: TGCGCCAGCAGCTTGGCCGCCGGAATTAGGGTCGGAGATACGCAGTATTTT.

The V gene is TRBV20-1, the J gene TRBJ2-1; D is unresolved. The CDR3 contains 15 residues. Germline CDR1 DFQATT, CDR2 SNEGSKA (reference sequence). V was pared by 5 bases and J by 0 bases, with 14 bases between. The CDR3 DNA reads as TGCAGTGCTCAAGAGGACCGGAGCTCCTACAATGAGCAGTTCTTC. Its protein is CSAQEDRSSYNEQFF.

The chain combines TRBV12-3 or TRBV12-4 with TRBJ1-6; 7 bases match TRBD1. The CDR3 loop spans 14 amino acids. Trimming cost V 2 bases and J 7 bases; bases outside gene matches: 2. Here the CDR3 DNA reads TGTGCCAGCAGTTTACGGGACAGAAATTCACCCCTCCACTTT. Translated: CASSLRDRNSPLHF.

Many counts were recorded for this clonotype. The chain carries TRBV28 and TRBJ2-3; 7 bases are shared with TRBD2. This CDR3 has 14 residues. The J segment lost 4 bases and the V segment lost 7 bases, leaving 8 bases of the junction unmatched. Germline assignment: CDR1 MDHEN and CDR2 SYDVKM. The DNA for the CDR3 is TGTGCCAGCAAATCCGGGGGGTCTTCAGATACGCAGTATTTT. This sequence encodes CASKSGGSSDTQYF.

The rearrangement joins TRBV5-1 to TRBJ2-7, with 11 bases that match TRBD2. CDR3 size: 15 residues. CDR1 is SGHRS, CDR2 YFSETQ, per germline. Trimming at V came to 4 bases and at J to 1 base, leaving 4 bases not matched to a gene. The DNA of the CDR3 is TGCGCCAGCAGCCCGAGACTAGCGGGGTCCTACGAGCAGTACTTC. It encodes CASSPRLAGSYEQYF.

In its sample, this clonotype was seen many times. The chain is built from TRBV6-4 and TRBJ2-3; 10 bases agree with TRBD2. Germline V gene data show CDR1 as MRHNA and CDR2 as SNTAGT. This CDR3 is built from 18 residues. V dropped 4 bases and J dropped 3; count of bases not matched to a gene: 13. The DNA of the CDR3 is TGTGCCAGCAGTGTCCGCGGGAGTCTAGCGGGAGTTACAGATACGCAGTATTTT. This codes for CASSVRGSLAGVTDTQYF.

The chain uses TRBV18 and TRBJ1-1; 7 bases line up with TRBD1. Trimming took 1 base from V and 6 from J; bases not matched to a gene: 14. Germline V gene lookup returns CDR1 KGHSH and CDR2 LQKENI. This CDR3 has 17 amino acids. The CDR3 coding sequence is TGTGCCAGCTCACCACTTCCCCGGAAAGGGGGCCGATCTGAAGCTTTCTTT. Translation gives CASSPLPRKGGRSEAFF.

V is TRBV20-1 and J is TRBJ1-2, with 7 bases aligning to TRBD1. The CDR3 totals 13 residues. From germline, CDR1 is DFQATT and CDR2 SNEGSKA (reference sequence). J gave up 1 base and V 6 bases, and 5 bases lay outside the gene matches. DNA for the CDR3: TGCAGTGCACGGGACAGCATTAACTATGGCTACACCTTC. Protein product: CSARDSINYGYTF.

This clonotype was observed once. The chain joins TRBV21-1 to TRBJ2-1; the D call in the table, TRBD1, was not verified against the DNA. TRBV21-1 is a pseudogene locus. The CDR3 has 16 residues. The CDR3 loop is CASSGQGQGARDEQFF. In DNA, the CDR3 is TGTGCCAGCAGCGGACAGGGACAGGGGGCGCGTGATGAGCAGTTCTTC.